This T cell receptor (beta chain) was identified during a study of cytomegalovirus exposure and HLA in healthy donors. PCR involved 60 Vbeta and 13 Jbeta primers. This table comes from immunoSEQ multiplex PCR, and its TCRdb copy is limited to in-frame clones, with some not included. This table holds around 150,000 clones, about 80% found once. Trimming shortened V by 4 bases and J by 1 base, and 10 bases separated the two germline ends. This CDR3 has 14 residues. Germline V gives CDR1 SGHDT, CDR2 YYEEEE. The sequenced sample consisted of PBMCs. The chain joins TRBV5-6 to TRBJ2-3; D possibly corresponds to TRBD1 (6 bases). The receptor was isolated from a woman in her forties in good health and CMV-seronegative. CDR3 coding DNA: TGTGCCAGCAGCCTTCGGACAGGCACAGATACGCAGTATTTT. Protein product: CASSLRTGTDTQYF.